The sequence of this T cell receptor beta chain was determined in a study of blood T cell repertoires in COVID-19. Authors' data handling: Amplified reference gene primers provided the basis for estimating nucleated cell counts. Data came from immunoSEQ multiplex PCR; TCRdb stores just in-frame clones and leaves some out. For V, J and clone size, that table is used; D and trimming come from the DNA. The repertoire includes roughly 180,000 clones, 81% of them detected once, and 5.6% sits in the top ten. The germline gives CDR1 SGHAT, CDR2 FQNNGV. With V trimmed by 0 bases and J by 1 base, 5 bases remained unmatched. The length of the CDR3 is 17 residues. Which cohort a participant joined came from the clinical history participants gave.

The chain links TRBV11-2 to TRBJ2-3; 9 nucleotides match TRBD2. The clonotype comes from a woman aged 40 to 50 with acute COVID-19. Sequencing was carried out using PBMCs or T cells enriched from blood (not recorded which). CDR3 loop: CASSLDYVAGGTDTQYF. CDR3 in DNA: TGTGCCAGCAGCTTAGATTACGTAGCGGGAGGCACAGATACGCAGTATTTT.